The rows below give T cell receptor beta chains drawn from one sample of a study of blood T cells in healthy people across ages. TCRdb reanalysed the 5' RACE reads using MiXCR and keeps one entry per CDR3 protein. The data hold fewer than 650,000 distinct CDR3 sequences, with about 28% observed a single time. The same sample was also studied in work on T cells of mothers and their children.

Sequencing was performed on blood. The receptors here all came from a boy between 2 and 10 years old in good health. The CDR3 runs from the conserved cysteine through the conserved F or W. D genes are given only for firm matches.

D,V,J,CDR3
TRBD1,TRBV10-3,TRBJ1-4,CAISEGQGGKLFF
TRBD2,TRBV4-3,.,CASSQRSGRLGDEQFF
TRBD1,TRBV18,TRBJ1-2,CASSPPLAGGYGYTF
TRBD1,TRBV5-1,TRBJ1-1,CASNNPGGNTEAFF
TRBD1,TRBV9,TRBJ2-7,CASSPGTGLSEQYF
.,TRBV7-9,TRBJ2-2,CASSLGPAPLHTGELFF
TRBD1,TRBV25-1,TRBJ1-4,CASSGDRGRREKLFF
TRBD2,TRBV3-1,TRBJ2-1,CASSQDLRVGGGNEQFF
TRBD2,TRBV7-9,TRBJ2-1,CASPEVGLAEVNSYNEQFF
.,TRBV6-2/TRBV6-3,TRBJ2-3,CASSLLPVDTQYF
TRBD1,TRBV6-1,TRBJ1-5,CASSEGQGYSNQPQHF
TRBD1,TRBV11-2,TRBJ1-4,CASSFPTGGFATNEKLFF
.,TRBV5-1,TRBJ2-7,CASSLNGGDSYEQYF
.,TRBV20-1,TRBJ2-3,CSAGISDTDTQYF
.,TRBV13,TRBJ2-1,CASSRRDSSSYNEQFF
.,TRBV9,.,CASSADGAEYEQYF
.,TRBV5-5,TRBJ1-5,CASSLFTGINNQPQHF
.,TRBV7-6,TRBJ2-3,CASSLGWDKGLADTQYF
TRBD1,TRBV7-3,TRBJ2-1,CASSYSGTGVDNEQFF
.,TRBV3-1,TRBJ2-4,CASSHMGLLAKNIQYF
.,TRBV20-1,.,CSALNRIQRYEQYF
.,TRBV29-1,TRBJ1-1,CSVHGGLNTEAFF
.,TRBV29-1,TRBJ2-2,CSVEQASDTGELFF
TRBD2,TRBV4-3,.,CASSQTPGTSVSNEQFF
.,TRBV20-1,TRBJ1-4,CSAPGALRGEKLFF
TRBD1,TRBV19,TRBJ2-7,CASSSGQGVIHEQYF
.,TRBV7-9,TRBJ1-1,CASSLGGIGTEAFF
.,TRBV29-1,TRBJ2-4,CSVLLRDVAKNIQYF
TRBD2,TRBV29-1,TRBJ2-3,CSGTSGLRTDTQYF
.,TRBV7-9,.,CASSLERGQFF
.,TRBV12-3/TRBV12-4,TRBJ1-2,CASSFGGTDAALDGYTF
.,TRBV4-3,TRBJ2-1,CASSRELRNEQFF
.,TRBV29-1,TRBJ2-1,CSADEQFF
.,TRBV3-1,TRBJ1-2,CASSQDDGWGGYTF
.,TRBV3-1,TRBJ2-2,CASNDWAGELFF
TRBD2,TRBV24-1,TRBJ2-5,CATSRSGRGRETQYF
.,TRBV10-3,TRBJ2-6,CAISESGGNSGANVLTF
.,TRBV12-3/TRBV12-4,TRBJ2-5,CASRTQGEQETQYF
TRBD2,TRBV7-2,TRBJ2-4,CASSLGASGRAPAKNIQYF
.,TRBV7-9,TRBJ2-3,CASSTGQMSTDTQYF
.,TRBV7-6,TRBJ2-1,CASSLQPVGGVSSYNEQFF
TRBD2,TRBV5-1,TRBJ2-3,CASSWTSGEDTQYF
TRBD2,TRBV6-2/TRBV6-3,TRBJ2-1,CASSYQVAGVWNEQFF
.,TRBV6-5,TRBJ2-1,CASSEVRGYDEQFF
TRBD1,TRBV28,TRBJ2-1,CASGTGIGNEQFF
.,TRBV20-1,TRBJ2-4,CSAPDWVKQGAKNIQYF
TRBD1,TRBV20-1,TRBJ1-2,CSGVRSGQGDPYGYTF
.,TRBV20-1,TRBJ2-5,CSARRWGEQYF
.,TRBV29-1,TRBJ2-3,CSVEEGRGGTDTQYF